One and the same sample provided the 16 T cell receptor beta chains below, sequenced in a study of regulatory T cells in long-lasting Graves disease. As for time point: newly diagnosed GD, antithyroid drugs for less than 3 months. PBMC-extracted RNA yielded the TCR library. According to the study, TCR beta libraries were built with iRepertoire HTBI primers and CDR3-region Arm-PCR. TCRdb re-analysed the multiplex PCR reads in MiXCR, keeping a single row per CDR3 protein. The data show approximately 270,000 distinct CDR3 sequences, 18% seen once. The same specimen was also included in a second study, on T cells in Graves' hyperthyroidism and ophthalmopathy.

This specimen consisted of peripheral blood mononuclear cells (PBMCs), obtained at new diagnosis, from a patient treated with antithyroid drugs. These receptors were collected from a woman aged 30 to 39 with Graves disease.

This clonotype came up many times. The rearrangement joins TRBV12-5 to TRBJ2-6, with D perhaps TRBD1 (5 bases). Trimming shortened V by 0 bases and J by 0 bases, and 12 bases separated the two germline ends. CDR3 length: 18 amino acids. Germline CDR1 is LGHNT and CDR2 is FRNRAP. CDR3 bases: TGTGCTAGTGGTTTGGTATTGGGGCAAGGCTCTGGGGCCAACGTCCTGACTTTC. This translates into CASGLVLGQGSGANVLTF.

This clonotype was found many times. The gene calls are TRBV18 and TRBJ1-4; 10 bases match TRBD1. From germline, CDR1 is KGHSH and CDR2 LQKENI. V was pared by 6 bases and J by 6 bases, with 7 bases of the junction left unmatched. The CDR3 has 15 residues. CDR3 nucleotide sequence: TGTGCCAGCTCGGCCGACAGGGGGCGATATGAAAAACTGTTTTTT. This codes for CASSADRGRYEKLFF.

This clonotype occurred many times. V and J are TRBV7-9 and TRBJ2-2; 8 bases map to TRBD1. The CDR3 runs to 15 residues. CDR1 SEHNR and CDR2 FQNEAQ come from the germline V gene (reference sequence). Unmatched junction bases numbered 11, after V lost 7 bases and J lost 7 bases. The CDR3 sequence is CASMSSDRASGELFF. DNA of the CDR3: TGTGCCAGCATGTCCTCGGACAGGGCGAGCGGGGAGCTGTTTTTT.

This clonotype has ten or more counts. The chain joins TRBV12-3 or TRBV12-4 to TRBJ1-2, with a possible D match to TRBD1 (5 bases). V shed 6 bases and J shed 3 bases, with 11 bases lying between them. The CDR3 extends over 13 amino acids. The CDR3 protein is CASSAGMYYGYTF. The CDR3 DNA follows: TGTGCCAGCAGCGCAGGGATGTACTATGGCTACACCTTC.

The chain recombines TRBV19 with TRBJ1-6; maybe TRBD1 (5 bases). CDR3 length: 11 residues. In germline, CDR1 is LNHDA, CDR2 SQIVND (reference sequence). The V end was cut by 11 bases, the J end by 8 bases, with 10 bases between. In DNA, the CDR3 is TGTGCCGCGGGGGAGTATTCACCCCTCCACTTT. This sequence encodes CAAGEYSPLHF.

This clonotype was counted at least ten times. The chain carries TRBV7-8 and TRBJ1-1; no reliable D call. V lost 1 base, J lost 0 bases, and 12 bases lay in between. Looked up from germline, CDR1 is SGHVS and CDR2 is FQNEAQ. This CDR3 has 16 residues. CDR3 protein: CASSLDSPRVNTEAFF. CDR3 in DNA: TGTGCCAGCAGCTTAGACAGTCCCCGAGTGAACACTGAAGCTTTCTTT.

This clonotype appeared many times. V usage is TRBV15 and J usage is TRBJ1-2; tentatively, D is TRBD1 (5 bases). This CDR3 has 13 amino acids. V lost 0 bases to trimming and J lost 8 bases, with 10 bases between them. Germline V CDR1 and CDR2: LNHNV, YYDKDF (reference sequence). The CDR3 DNA is TGTGCCACCAGCAGAGACAGGGCAGCGGGCTACACCTTC. Its protein is CATSRDRAAGYTF.

The sample holds many counts of this clonotype. The chain links TRBV5-1 to TRBJ1-1; possibly TRBD1 for D (6 bases). V shed 4 bases and J shed 7 bases, with 17 bases lying between them. Germline V CDR1 and CDR2: SGHRS, YFSETQ. There are 14 residues in the CDR3. Written as DNA, the CDR3 is TGCGCCAGCAGCCTATCTAGACAGGCGTATGAAGCTTTCTTT. Its translation is CASSLSRQAYEAFF.

Remarks on this clonotype: This sequence is one base from a far larger clone and is likely a read error. This chain's CDR3 is CASSEASGGGDTQYF. Written as DNA, the CDR3 is TGTGCCAGCAGTGAGGCTAGCGGGGGGGGAGATACGCAGTATTTT. This chain joins TRBV11-2 and TRBJ2-3; 12 bases map to TRBD2. The ends lost 6 bases at V and 5 bases at J; junction bases unmatched: 6. Per the germline V gene, CDR1 is SGHAT and CDR2 is FQNNGV. The CDR3 loop spans 15 amino acids. The complete variable domain, with remaining parts taken from reference TRBV11-2 and TRBJ2-3, reads EAGVAQSPRYKIIEKRQSVAFWCNPISGHATLYWYQQILGQGPKLLIQFQNNGVVDDSQLPKDRFSAERLKGVDSTLKIQPAKLEDSAVYLCASSEASGGGDTQYFGPGTRLTVL.

At least ten counts were recorded for this clonotype. This chain joins TRBV11-2 and TRBJ2-1, with 12 bases identical to TRBD2. CDR3 length: 16 amino acids. With V trimmed by 8 bases and J by 10 bases, 15 bases remained unmatched. From germline, CDR1 is SGHAT and CDR2 FQNNGV. The CDR3 region is CASARTSGVPWVEQFF. CDR3 nucleotides: TGTGCCAGCGCCCGGACTAGCGGGGTTCCCTGGGTAGAGCAGTTCTTC. The entire variable domain, with the rest obtained from reference TRBV11-2 and TRBJ2-1, is as follows: EAGVAQSPRYKIIEKRQSVAFWCNPISGHATLYWYQQILGQGPKLLIQFQNNGVVDDSQLPKDRFSAERLKGVDSTLKIQPAKLEDSAVYLCASARTSGVPWVEQFFGPGTRLTVL.

As for this clonotype: A single base separates this from a much larger clone, so it may be a read error. This sequence joins TRBV27 and TRBJ1-6; no clear D. Trimming took off 2 bases at V and 11 bases at J, with 10 bases between the two ends. Germline values: CDR1 MNHEY, CDR2 SMNVEV (reference sequence). The CDR3 is 13 amino acids. The CDR3 DNA is TGTGCCAGCAGTTTAGTAGGGCGTCCACCCCTCCACTTT. Its protein product is CASSLVGRPPLHF.

This clonotype was seen ten or more times. The CDR3 is CASSWGSGYTF. Here the CDR3 DNA reads TGTGCCAGCAGCTGGGGGAGTGGCTACACCTTC. The chain couples TRBV11-2 to TRBJ1-2, with D tentatively TRBD1 (5 bases). The CDR3 loop spans 11 amino acids. Per the germline V gene, CDR1 is SGHAT and CDR2 is FQNNGV. The V end was cut by 4 bases, the J end by 7 bases, with 7 bases between.

This clonotype was detected ten times or more. The chain links TRBV10-1 to TRBJ2-3; no firm D call. From germline, CDR1 is WNHNN and CDR2 SYGVQD (reference sequence). This CDR3 has 15 amino acids. V shed 3 bases and J shed 0 bases, with 10 bases lying between them. The CDR3 DNA reads as TGCGCCAGCAGTGACCAATTTGACAGCACAGATACGCAGTATTTT. Translation gives CASSDQFDSTDTQYF.

This clonotype was picked up many times. The chain has TRBV29-1 and TRBJ1-1; D is ambiguous. Trimming shortened V by 1 base and J by 0 bases, and 6 bases separated the two germline ends. The CDR3 contains 13 residues. Germline values: CDR1 SQVTM, CDR2 ANQGSEA. The CDR3 DNA reads as TGCAGCGTTGAAGGACATATGAACACTGAAGCTTTCTTT. It codes for CSVEGHMNTEAFF. Looking up the rest from reference TRBV29-1 and TRBJ1-1 gives the full variable domain: SAVISQKPSRDICQRGTSLTIQCQVDSQVTMMFWYRQQPGQSLTLIATANQGSEATYESGFVIDKFPISRPNLTFSTLTVSNMSPEDSSIYLCSVEGHMNTEAFFGQGTRLTVV.

This clonotype was recorded many times. V usage is TRBV12-3 or TRBV12-4 and J usage is TRBJ2-7; D gene unclear. Trimming removed 2 bases at V and 3 bases at J, with 11 bases between. The length of the CDR3 is 14 residues. The CDR3 DNA is TGTGCCAGCAGTTTAAGTCACGGCTACTACGAGCAGTACTTC. Its translation is CASSLSHGYYEQYF.

This clonotype was found many times. The CDR3 region is CASGLANTEAFF. The CDR3 DNA is TGTGCTAGTGGTTTGGCTAACACTGAAGCTTTCTTT. The V and J genes are TRBV12-5 and TRBJ1-1; D remains unclear. Trimming left V 1 base short and J 2 bases short, with 2 bases between. From germline, CDR1 is LGHNT and CDR2 FRNRAP. The CDR3 consists of 12 residues.